Each of the 12 T cell receptor beta chains below was sequenced from the same sample in a study of shared clonotypes between healthy human individuals. TCRdb's table, derived via immunoSEQ multiplex PCR, lists solely in-frame clones and lacks some. This sample yields fewer than 2.5 million clones, of which 80% to 95% are seen a single time; roughly 0.39% belongs to the top ten. Input material: naive CD4+ T cells from PBMCs. The subset was: CD45RA+ positively selected. The receptors originated from a man aged 18 to 29 in good health. Some clones in this sample may be carry-over from other donors' samples.

The genes are TRBV7-9 and TRBJ1-1; D possibly corresponds to TRBD1 (5 bases). Trimming cost V 3 bases and J 3 bases, with 14 bases left between them. CDR1 SEHNR and CDR2 FQNEAQ come from the germline V gene (reference sequence). This CDR3 has 15 amino acids. DNA of the CDR3: TGTGCCAGCAGCTTCCCTCAGGGAGCATACACTGAAGCTTTCTTT. The encoded protein is CASSFPQGAYTEAFF.

The chain couples TRBV7-6 to TRBJ1-4; D gene unclear. Trimming removed 5 bases from V and 8 bases from J, with 15 bases in between. The CDR3 is 14 residues long. The V gene's germline CDR1 is SGHVS and CDR2 FNYEAQ. In DNA form, the CDR3 reads TGTGCCAGCAGCACTGCTAGGGAGGGCGAAAAACTGTTTTTT. Its translation: CASSTAREGEKLFF.

The V call is TRBV5-5, the J call TRBJ2-7; 7 nucleotides line up with TRBD1. CDR1 and CDR2 (germline): SGHKS, YYEKEE (reference sequence). The CDR3 has 14 residues. V was pared by 2 bases and J by 5 bases, with 7 bases of the junction left unmatched. CDR3 sequence (DNA): TGTGCCAGCAGCTTCTCGACAGGGTGGGACGAGCAGTACTTC. Residues: CASSFSTGWDEQYF.

This clone is a singleton in its sample. The genes are TRBV4-1 and TRBJ2-1; D is perhaps TRBD1 or TRBD2 (6 bases each). The CDR3 is 15 residues long. Between the trimmed V and J ends, which lost 1 base and 7 bases, there was a span of 14 bases. Germline V gives CDR1 MGHRA, CDR2 YSYEKL. This CDR3 reads CASSQVRGRGNEQFF. In DNA, the CDR3 is TGCGCCAGCAGCCAAGTCCGGGGGCGAGGTAATGAGCAGTTCTTC.

V usage is TRBV9 and J usage is TRBJ2-7; perhaps TRBD1 as D (6 bases). CDR3 length equals 18 residues. Germline V gene lookup returns CDR1 SGDLS and CDR2 YYNGEE. Trimming stripped 0 bases from V and 6 bases from J, with 25 bases between. The CDR3 bases are TGTGCCAGCAGCGTAGAACAGGGTACCACTCTCCGTGTTCGCGAGCAGTACTTC. It yields the protein CASSVEQGTTLRVREQYF.

This clone was found once. The chain links TRBV28 to TRBJ2-5; D call uncertain. This CDR3 comprises 14 residues. The germline V gene encodes CDR1 MDHEN and CDR2 SYDVKM. Trimming stripped 5 bases from V and 0 bases from J, with 10 bases between. CDR3 protein: CASSAPGYQETQYF. DNA for the CDR3: TGTGCCAGCAGTGCCCCCGGGTACCAAGAGACCCAGTACTTC.

The gene calls are TRBV2 and TRBJ1-1; D remains ambiguous. Deletions cut 3 bases from V and 1 base from J, with 6 bases between. This CDR3 region has 13 residues. Looked up from germline, CDR1 is SNHLY and CDR2 is FYNNEI. The CDR3 loop is CASSDARNTEAFF. The CDR3 coding sequence is TGTGCCAGCAGTGATGCCAGGAACACTGAAGCTTTCTTT.

J is TRBJ2-3 and V is TRBV11-2; TRBD2 agrees at 16 bases. The germline CDR1 and CDR2 sequences are SGHAT and FQNNGV. The CDR3 is 16 residues long. J lost 9 bases, V lost 6 bases, and 9 bases had no gene match. The CDR3: CASRHPGLAGGGTQYF. The CDR3 DNA sequence: TGTGCCAGCAGGCATCCGGGACTAGCGGGAGGGGGCACGCAGTATTTT.

The CDR3 here is CASSLFLRLPPSDTQYF. The CDR3, as DNA: TGTGCCAGCAGCTTATTTCTACGACTCCCACCCAGCGATACGCAGTATTTT. J is TRBJ2-3 and V is TRBV7-9, with D unresolved. The CDR3 loop spans 17 amino acids. V dropped 2 bases and J dropped 6 bases, with 21 bases sitting between them. Germline V lookup: CDR1 SEHNR, CDR2 FQNEAQ (reference sequence). Using reference TRBV7-9 and TRBJ2-3 for the parts outside the CDR3, the full variable domain is DTGVSQNPRHKITKRGQNVTFRCDPISEHNRLYWYRQTLGQGPEFLTYFQNEAQLEKSRLLSDRFSAERPKGSFSTLEIQRTEQGDSAMYLCASSLFLRLPPSDTQYFGPGTRLTVL.

This chain connects TRBV5-1 to TRBJ2-1, with 7 bases that match TRBD1. This CDR3 comprises 13 residues. CDR1 SGHRS and CDR2 YFSETQ come from the germline V gene. The V gene end was trimmed by 7 bases and the J gene end by 6 bases; junction bases not matched to a gene: 7. DNA for the CDR3: TGCGCCAGCCACAGGGGTCTTCGCAATGAGCAGTTCTTC. It yields the protein CASHRGLRNEQFF.

V is TRBV5-1 and J is TRBJ2-5; D uncertain. The better agreement between TRBJ2-7 and the DNA end casts doubt on the J call. The CDR3 is 12 residues long. In germline, CDR1 is SGHRS, CDR2 YFSETQ. CDR3 in amino acids: CASRADRIEQYF. The CDR3 DNA is TGCGCCAGCAGAGCCGATCGAATCGAGCAGTACTTC.

The chain combines TRBV4-1 with TRBJ2-7; D call uncertain. Germline lookup yields CDR1 MGHRA and CDR2 YSYEKL. This CDR3 region has 15 residues. With 1 base removed from V and 5 bases from J, the gap between germline ends came to 15 bases. In DNA, the CDR3 is TGCGCCAGCAGCCAAGGTCCCGGCCGCAGGAACGAGCAGTACTTC. Its translation: CASSQGPGRRNEQYF.